Below are 5 T cell receptor beta chains sequenced from a single sample in a study of regulatory T cells in long-lasting Graves disease. The TCR beta library used iRepertoire HTBI primers with Arm-PCR amplification of CDR3. TCRdb ran MiXCR on the multiplex PCR reads and lists one entry per CDR3 protein. The sample shows over 300,000 distinct CDR3 sequences, roughly a sixth of them seen only once. Time point meaning: newly diagnosed GD, antithyroid drugs for less than 3 months. There was RNA extracted from PBMCs, and the TCR library was made from it. The sequencing here drew on peripheral blood mononuclear cells (PBMCs), taken at new diagnosis, from a patient treated with antithyroid drugs. Source of these receptors: a female donor with Graves disease.

In its sample, this clonotype was seen many times. CDR3 loop: CSGLGGTSTNEQFF. Here the CDR3 DNA reads TGCAGTGGACTGGGGGGGACTAGCACGAATGAGCAGTTCTTC. The chain has TRBV20-1 and TRBJ2-1, with TRBD2 matching 9 bases. Germline V gene data show CDR1 as DFQATT and CDR2 as SNEGSKA (reference sequence). The CDR3 contains 14 residues. V gave up 7 bases and J gave up 7 bases; unmatched junction bases: 11.

This clonotype showed up many times. The rearrangement uses TRBV9 and TRBJ1-3, with D unclear. The V end lost 4 bases, the J end lost 3 bases, and 17 bases lay between the germline ends. The CDR3 runs 16 residues. Per the germline V gene, CDR1 is SGDLS and CDR2 is YYNGEE. The CDR3: CASSLKSQPDGNTIYF. The CDR3 DNA reads as TGTGCCAGCAGCCTCAAATCCCAGCCCGATGGAAACACCATATATTTT. Together with reference TRBV9 and TRBJ1-3, the CDR3 gives the full variable domain: DSGVTQTPKHLITATGQRVTLRCSPRSGDLSVYWYQQSLDQGLQFLIQYYNGEERAKGNILERFSAQQFPDLHSELNLSSLELGDSALYFCASSLKSQPDGNTIYFGEGSWLTVV.

In this sample, this clonotype turned up many times. CDR3 coding DNA: TGTGCCAGCAGCTGGGGGCAATTATATCAGCCCCAGCATTTT. It specifies CASSWGQLYQPQHF. The chain is built from TRBV2 and TRBJ1-5, with D perhaps TRBD1 (6 bases). Germline values: CDR1 SNHLY, CDR2 FYNNEI. This CDR3 is built from 14 residues. V shed 6 bases and J shed 5 bases, with 14 bases lying between them.

This clonotype was seen ten or more times. The chain is built from TRBV13 and TRBJ2-3; 7 nucleotides match TRBD2. This CDR3 is built from 16 residues. With 5 bases clipped from V and 4 bases from J, the junction kept 12 bases outside the gene matches. Germline V lookup: CDR1 PRHDT, CDR2 FYEKMQ (reference sequence). The CDR3 is CASSQARGSGADTQYF. The CDR3 DNA is TGTGCCAGCAGCCAGGCCCGCGGGAGTGGCGCAGATACGCAGTATTTT.

J is TRBJ1-1 and V is TRBV7-2; D ambiguous. The germline V and J ends were trimmed by 4 bases and 1 base, with 10 bases remaining between them. Germline-derived CDR1 and CDR2 are SGHTA and FQGNSA. This CDR3 is built from 14 residues. The CDR3 DNA follows: TGTGCCAGCAGCTCGGGGTGGGGGAACACTGAAGCTTTCTTT. This encodes CASSSGWGNTEAFF.